These 5 T cell receptor beta chains were sequenced from one sample in a study of CD8+CD57+ T cells in acquired aplastic anemia. TCR beta VDJ and CDR3 profiles were obtained from a genomic DNA template. Using its own MiXCR run on the reads, TCRdb lists one record per CDR3 protein. This table holds 100,000 to 150,000 distinct CDR3 sequences, 48% found once. Material for sequencing was sorted CD4+, CD8+, or CD8+CD57+ T cells (not recorded which) from PBMCs. Every receptor here comes from a human donor in good health, serving as a control.

The V and J genes are TRBV29-1 and TRBJ1-1; D ambiguous. Germline V gene data show CDR1 as SQVTM and CDR2 as ANQGSEA. The CDR3 extends over 9 amino acids. CDR3 DNA sequence: TGCACCTCATTACCTAAAGCTTTCTTT. This codes for CTSLPKAFF.

This clonotype was counted at least ten times. CDR3 coding DNA: TGTGCCAGTAGTAGAGGGACAGGAGGGAACTATGGCTACACCTTC. This encodes CASSRGTGGNYGYTF. This chain joins TRBV19 and TRBJ1-2; 8 bases agree with TRBD1. The CDR3 has 15 amino acids. J gave up 2 bases and V 4 bases, and 6 bases lay outside the gene matches. Germline assignment: CDR1 LNHDA and CDR2 SQIVND (reference sequence).

This clonotype was seen many times. The rearrangement uses TRBV20-1 and TRBJ2-3; D is perhaps TRBD1 (6 bases). The CDR3 has 15 residues. The ends were cut back, 0 bases at V and 0 bases at J, with 10 bases in the middle. Germline V gene lookup returns CDR1 DFQATT and CDR2 SNEGSKA (reference sequence). CDR3: CSARDLGGSTDTQYF. The CDR3 DNA sequence: TGCAGTGCTAGAGATCTAGGGGGAAGCACAGATACGCAGTATTTT.

The genes are TRBV29-1 and TRBJ1-6; D possibly corresponds to TRBD1 (5 bases). Germline assignment: CDR1 SQVTM and CDR2 ANQGSEA. The V gene lost 4 bases and the J gene lost 8 bases, with 15 bases spanning the gap. CDR3 length equals 14 residues. This CDR3 reads CSVVRRGLDSPLHF. CDR3 DNA sequence: TGCAGCGTTGTACGTAGGGGCTTAGATTCACCCCTCCACTTT.

This clonotype was observed at least ten times. The chain carries TRBV2 and TRBJ1-1, with TRBD1 matching over 9 bases. The V gene end was trimmed by 5 bases and the J gene end by 1 base; junction bases not matched to a gene: 8. Per the germline V gene, CDR1 is SNHLY and CDR2 is FYNNEI. The length of the CDR3 is 16 residues. The CDR3 loop is CASSLQGALRNTEAFF. CDR3 DNA: TGTGCCAGCAGTCTACAGGGGGCGCTCAGGAACACTGAAGCTTTCTTT. Variable domain in full (rest from reference TRBV2 and TRBJ1-1): EPEVTQTPSHQVTQMGQEVILRCVPISNHLYFYWYRQILGQKVEFLVSFYNNEISEKSEIFDDQFSVERPDGSNFTLKIRSTKLEDSAMYFCASSLQGALRNTEAFFGQGTRLTVV.